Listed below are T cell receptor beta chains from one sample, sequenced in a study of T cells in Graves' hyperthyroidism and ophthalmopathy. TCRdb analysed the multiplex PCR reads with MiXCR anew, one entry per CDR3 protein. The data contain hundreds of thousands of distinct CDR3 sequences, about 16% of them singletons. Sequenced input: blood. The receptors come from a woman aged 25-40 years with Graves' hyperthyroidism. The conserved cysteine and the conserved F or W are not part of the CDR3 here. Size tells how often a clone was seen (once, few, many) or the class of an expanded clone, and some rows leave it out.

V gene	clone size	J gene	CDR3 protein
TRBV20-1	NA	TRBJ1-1	SASDGMNTEAF
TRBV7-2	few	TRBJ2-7	ASSTRTSGVAYEQY
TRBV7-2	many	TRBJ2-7	ASSLGGELTYEQY
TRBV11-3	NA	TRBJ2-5	ASSQTSGSRGGGTQY
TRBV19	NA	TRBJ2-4	ASIPPLGNIQY
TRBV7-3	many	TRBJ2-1	ASSGRIARFEDEQF
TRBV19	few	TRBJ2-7	ASSIAGTYEQY
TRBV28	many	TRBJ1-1	ASRGTGAHEAF
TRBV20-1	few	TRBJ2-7	SARVASAYEQY
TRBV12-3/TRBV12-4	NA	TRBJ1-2	ASSFEDNNYGYT
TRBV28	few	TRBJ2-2	ASGSGLAGETGELF
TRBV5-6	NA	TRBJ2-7	ASSLGTAGLREQY
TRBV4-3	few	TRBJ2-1	ASSQDERLSYNEQF
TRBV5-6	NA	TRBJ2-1	ASSLGIEGSYNEQF
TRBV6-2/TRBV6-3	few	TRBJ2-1	ASSHGLDQF
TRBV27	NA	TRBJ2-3	ASNQLGDTQY
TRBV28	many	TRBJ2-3	ASSLWGTNRATDTQY
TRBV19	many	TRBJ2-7	ASSIGGYEQY
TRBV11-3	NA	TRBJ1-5	ASSLGQGLDCNQPQH
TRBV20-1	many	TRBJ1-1	SAPKGPINTEAF
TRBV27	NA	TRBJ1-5	ASTPRGGTNQPQH
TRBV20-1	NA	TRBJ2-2	SASWGTGELF
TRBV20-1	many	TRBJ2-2	SARRQDGTGELF
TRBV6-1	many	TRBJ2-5	ASSGRTGKFQETQY
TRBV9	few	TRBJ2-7	ASSGKQGAYEQY
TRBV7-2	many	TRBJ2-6	ASSLGGTGANVLT
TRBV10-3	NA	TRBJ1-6	ATPSGQGENSPLH
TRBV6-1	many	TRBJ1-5	ATERQGNQPQH
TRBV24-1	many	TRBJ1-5	ATEVWRKAIRTGPNQPQH
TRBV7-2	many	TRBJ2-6	ASSPGGTGANVLT
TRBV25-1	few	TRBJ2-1	ASWDSHSYNEQF
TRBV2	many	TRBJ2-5	ASQSGRFETQY
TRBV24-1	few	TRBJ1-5	ATSEKGMQPQH
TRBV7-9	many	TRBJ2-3	ASSLGSSGSRTDTQY
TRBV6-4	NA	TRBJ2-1	ASSSGTSIDEQF
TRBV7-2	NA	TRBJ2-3	ASSPDWGTDTQY
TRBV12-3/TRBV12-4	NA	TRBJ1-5	ASNPAGGHQPQH
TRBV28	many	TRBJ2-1	ASRGTSGQSSYNEQF
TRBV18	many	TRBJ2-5	ASSQGSKETQY
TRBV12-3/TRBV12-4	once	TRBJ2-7	ASRTGTGEYEQY
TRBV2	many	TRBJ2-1	ASSKGLEGNEQF
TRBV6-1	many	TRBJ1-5	ASSGLMSNQPQH
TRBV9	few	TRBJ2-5	ASSAGGAIQETQY
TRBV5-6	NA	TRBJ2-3	ASSILTGIDTQY
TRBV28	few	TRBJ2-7	ASRAGTEIPKQY
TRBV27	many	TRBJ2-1	ASSLGDGYNEQF
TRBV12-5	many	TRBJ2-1	ASETTGRRGYNEQF
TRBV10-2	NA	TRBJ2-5	ASSASRGETQY
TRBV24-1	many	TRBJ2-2	ATYVGQGYTGELF
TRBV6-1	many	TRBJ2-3	ARRGALSTDTQY
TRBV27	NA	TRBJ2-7	ASSLGAGDGSYEQY
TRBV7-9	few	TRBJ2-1	ASSARGWHEQF